The clone carrying this TCR beta chain was found once. This sample was taken from a study of blood T cell repertoires in COVID-19. Data came from immunoSEQ multiplex PCR; TCRdb stores just in-frame clones and leaves some out. The sample carries about 49,000 clones, about nine tenths recorded once. The Seattle patients, enrolled during active infection, were followed longitudinally. Trimming took off 2 bases at V and 5 bases at J, with 13 bases between the two ends. Looked up from germline, CDR1 is GTSNPN and CDR2 is SVGIG (reference sequence). This CDR3 has 14 amino acids. The source of this sequence is a woman aged 80 or older with COVID-19, enrolled during active disease. This chain uses TRBV30 with TRBJ1-5, with D possibly matching TRBD1 (5 bases). Material for sequencing was peripheral blood. CDR3 loop: CAWSIGTGHQPQHF. The DNA of the CDR3 is TGTGCCTGGAGTATTGGTACAGGTCATCAGCCCCAGCATTTT.